Listed here is a single TCR beta chain. The antigen remains undetermined. The data belong to a study of T cell responses to AZD1222 COVID-19 vaccine. The analysis combined second doses at about 4 or about 12 weeks. Libraries were prepared by immunoSEQ multiplex PCR; TCRdb keeps only in-frame clonotypes and omits some of them. The repertoire includes 140,000 to 150,000 clones, approximately 91% of them detected once, and around 1.8% sits in the top ten. The study, taken as a whole, reports: Baseline antibody screening turned up just six or seven seropositive AZD1222 recipients. Possibly, clonal diversity was underestimated; donors were largely white British and included more females.

CDR1 is LNHDA and CDR2 is SQIVND in the germline V gene (reference sequence). V trimming: 6 bases; J trimming: 1 base; junction bases outside the gene matches: 4. The length of the CDR3 is 16 residues. This rearrangement joins TRBV19 to TRBJ2-2; 11 bases line up with TRBD2. This sequence was found in an adult who received the AZD1222 COVID-19 vaccine. The starting material was peripheral blood, obtained 28 days after the second AZD1222 dose. As DNA, the CDR3 is TGTGCCAGTAGCGGGACTAGCGGAAAGAACACCGGGGAGCTGTTTTTT. It specifies CASSGTSGKNTGELFF. The full variable domain, its missing parts supplied by reference TRBV19 and TRBJ2-2, is DGGITQSPKYLFRKEGQNVTLSCEQNLNHDAMYWYRQDPGQGLRLIYYSQIVNDFQKGDIAEGYSVSREKKESFPLTVTSAQKNPTAFYLCASSGTSGKNTGELFFGEGSRLTVL.